The 12 T cell receptor beta chains listed next were all sequenced from one sample in a study of T-cell reconstitution after alpha-beta-depleted transplantation in children. A library of TCRbeta sequences, prepared with unique molecular identifiers, was generated. TCRdb analysed the PCR reads with MiXCR anew, one entry per CDR3 protein. The sample lists around 78,000 distinct CDR3 sequences, over 12% occurring once. The sequences come from PBMCs, mostly from graft donor cells, collected 180 days after TCRalphabeta/CD19-depleted stem cell transplant. The source of these receptors is a male patient under 10 years old who had a stem cell transplant for acute lymphoblastic leukemia, so the T cells may come from the graft donor.

The chain carries TRBV18 and TRBJ2-3; possibly TRBD2 for D (5 bases). With 2 bases removed from V and 2 bases from J, the gap between germline ends came to 11 bases. The CDR3 is made up of 15 amino acids. Germline CDR1 is KGHSH and CDR2 is LQKENI. The CDR3 DNA follows: TGTGCCAGCTCACCAAAGCGGTACGACACAGATACGCAGTATTTT. This encodes CASSPKRYDTDTQYF. Filled out from reference TRBV18 and TRBJ2-3, the complete variable domain reads NAGVMQNPRHLVRRRGQEARLRCSPMKGHSHVYWYRQLPEEGLKFMVYLQKENIIDESGMPKERFSAEFPKEGPSILRIQQVVRGDSAAYFCASSPKRYDTDTQYFGPGTRLTVL.

This chain connects TRBV10-3 to TRBJ2-2, with 14 bases that match TRBD2. This CDR3 has 16 amino acids. The V and J ends lost 8 bases and 6 bases, in that order; junction bases with no gene match: 8. Germline CDR1 and CDR2: ENHRY and SYGVKD. The CDR3 spells CAIPGTSGSEAGELFF. DNA for the CDR3: TGTGCCATCCCGGGGACTAGCGGGAGTGAGGCCGGGGAGCTGTTTTTT.

V and J are TRBV7-2 and TRBJ2-5; 8 nucleotides match TRBD1. Germline trimming cut 2 bases from V and 5 bases from J; bases unmatched to any gene: 10. This CDR3 comprises 16 residues. CDR1 SGHTA and CDR2 FQGNSA come from the germline V gene. This CDR3 is CASSLRAGTGGETQYF. DNA for the CDR3: TGTGCCAGCAGCTTAAGGGCAGGGACAGGCGGGGAGACCCAGTACTTC.

J is TRBJ2-7 and V is TRBV3-1; a possible D gene is TRBD2 (6 bases). The CDR3 extends over 14 amino acids. Trimming took 1 base from V and 2 from J, leaving 9 bases between them. Germline V gene sequence: CDR1 LGHDT, CDR2 YNNKEL (reference sequence). CDR3 sequence: CASSQGTTPYEQYF. The CDR3 DNA reads TGTGCCAGCAGCCAAGGGACTACACCCTACGAGCAGTACTTC.

J is TRBJ1-2 and V is TRBV20-1; 7 bases are shared with TRBD1. The CDR3 consists of 12 residues. The trim removed 4 bases at V and 7 bases at J, leaving 6 bases unmatched. CDR1 and CDR2 from the germline V gene are DFQATT and SNEGSKA (reference sequence). CDR3 in amino acids: CSATRGEGGYTF. In DNA form, the CDR3 reads TGCAGTGCTACCAGGGGGGAGGGTGGCTACACCTTC.

About this clonotype itself: Mismatch with germline at one junction end may stem from a read error. The chain joins TRBV20-1 to TRBJ2-4; D may be TRBD2 (5 bases). Germline values: CDR1 DFQATT, CDR2 SNEGSKA (reference sequence). The CDR3 runs to 12 residues. The DNA of the CDR3 is TGCAGTACTAGAGCGGCAGGAAACATTCAGTACTTC. It codes for CSTRAAGNIQYF.

This clonotype appeared many times. The CDR3 DNA reads TGTGCCAGCAGCTCCAGGGATACGCAGTATTTT. Translated: CASSSRDTQYF. The V call is TRBV7-2, the J call TRBJ2-3, with unresolved D. Germline values: CDR1 SGHTA, CDR2 FQGNSA. V lost 4 bases and J lost 6, with 5 bases in between. This CDR3 spans 11 amino acids.

The chain has TRBV2 and TRBJ2-3; TRBD2 aligns across 9 bases. Losses at the gene ends were 3 bases for V and 2 bases for J; bases not matched to a gene: 9. From germline, CDR1 is SNHLY and CDR2 FYNNEI. The CDR3 covers 17 residues. The CDR3 loop is CASSDVGAGGYTDTQYF. The CDR3, as DNA: TGTGCCAGCAGTGATGTGGGAGCGGGGGGCTACACAGATACGCAGTATTTT.

The sample holds many counts of this clonotype. The genes are TRBV24-1 and TRBJ1-1; D ambiguous. Germline CDR1 reads KGHDR; CDR2 reads SFDVKD. The CDR3 sequence is 12 residues long. The germline V and J ends were trimmed by 4 bases and 4 bases, with 6 bases remaining between them. The CDR3 DNA sequence: TGTGCCACCAGTGAAGTGGGCACTGAAGCTTTCTTT. It specifies CATSEVGTEAFF.

The chain links TRBV20-1 to TRBJ2-2; TRBD2 matches at 9 bases. V lost 3 bases to trimming and J lost 7 bases; unmatched junction nucleotides: 6. The CDR3 length is 14 residues. The V gene's germline CDR1 is DFQATT and CDR2 SNEGSKA (reference sequence). CDR3 amino acids: CSARRRGGLGELFF. In nucleotides, the CDR3 is TGCAGTGCTAGGAGGCGGGGGGGACTCGGGGAGCTGTTTTTT.

The chain combines TRBV20-1 with TRBJ1-5; D remains ambiguous. The CDR3 runs 15 residues. Trimming removed 0 bases at V and 1 base at J, with 10 bases between. CDR1 and CDR2 from the germline V gene are DFQATT and SNEGSKA (reference sequence). In DNA form, the CDR3 reads TGCAGTGCTAGAGATCGTCGGGGAAGCAATCAGCCCCAGCATTTT. The encoded protein is CSARDRRGSNQPQHF.

This clonotype occurred a few times. This chain connects TRBV12-3 or TRBV12-4 to TRBJ2-7; 13 nucleotides agree with TRBD2. V trimming: 4 bases; J trimming: 6 bases; junction bases outside the gene matches: 9. The CDR3 sequence is 16 residues long. As DNA, the CDR3 is TGTGCCAGCAGTTCACTAGCGGGAGGGCCGAGGAGCGAGCAGTACTTC. This sequence encodes CASSSLAGGPRSEQYF.